Each of the 24 T cell receptor beta chains below was sequenced from the same sample in a study of shared clonotypes between healthy human individuals. Some clones are missing from TCRdb's copy, which holds only in-frame ones; the method was immunoSEQ multiplex PCR. Among 1.5 million to 2.5 million clones, roughly 95% were seen once, and the ten largest hold 1% to 1.5%. Positively selected for CCR7, the CD45RO-negative cells used as naive CD8 cells excluded terminally differentiated effector memory CD45RA+ cells. The sample consisted of naive CD8+ T cells sorted from blood. Source of these receptors: a man younger than 30 in good health.

The gene calls are TRBV28 and TRBJ1-5, with TRBD1 as a possible D gene (6 bases). Germline CDR1 MDHEN, CDR2 SYDVKM. Trimming cost V 8 bases and J 2 bases, with 19 bases left between them. The CDR3 sequence is 16 residues long. CDR3 DNA: TGTGCCAGCGGAATGACGGGGGCCCCAGGCAATCAGCCCCAGCATTTT. Its translation is CASGMTGAPGNQPQHF. The full variable domain, completed using reference TRBV28 and TRBJ1-5, is DVKVTQSSRYLVKRTGEKVFLECVQDMDHENMFWYRQDPGLGLRLIYFSYDVKMKEKGDIPEGYSVSREKKERFSLILESASTNQTSMYLCASGMTGAPGNQPQHFGDGTRLSIL.

The J gene is TRBJ2-1, the V gene TRBV7-9; 9 bases are shared with TRBD2. After removal of 3 bases from V and 8 bases from J, the junction contained 8 bases not matched to a gene. This CDR3 contains 15 residues. CDR1 and CDR2 from the germline V gene are SEHNR and FQNEAQ (reference sequence). CDR3: CASSFGWREGDEQFF. CDR3 sequence (DNA): TGTGCCAGCAGCTTCGGGTGGCGGGAGGGCGATGAGCAGTTCTTC.

This chain links TRBV19 with TRBJ2-7; TRBD2 is a possible D gene (5 bases). Trimming removed 7 bases at V and 6 bases at J, with 10 bases between. The CDR3 loop spans 11 amino acids. Germline CDR1 reads LNHDA; CDR2 reads SQIVND (reference sequence). CDR3: CASNEGGEQYF. The CDR3 bases are TGTGCCAGTAACGAGGGCGGCGAGCAGTACTTC. Full variable domain (remainder filled in from reference TRBV19 and TRBJ2-7): DGGITQSPKYLFRKEGQNVTLSCEQNLNHDAMYWYRQDPGQGLRLIYYSQIVNDFQKGDIAEGYSVSREKKESFPLTVTSAQKNPTAFYLCASNEGGEQYFGPGTRLTVT.

The chain couples TRBV29-1 to TRBJ1-4; 7 bases match TRBD1. This CDR3 comprises 12 residues. Trimming took 3 bases from V and 7 from J; bases not matched to a gene: 2. Germline assignment: CDR1 SQVTM and CDR2 ANQGSEA. CDR3 DNA: TGCAGCGTTGAGGCAGGGGGTGAAAAACTGTTTTTT. It yields the protein CSVEAGGEKLFF.

This clone has only one observation. The V and J genes are TRBV6-1 and TRBJ2-1; D gene unclear. Germline CDR1 and CDR2: MNHNS and SASEGT. CDR3 size: 14 residues. V shed 2 bases and J shed 4 bases, with 9 bases lying between them. The CDR3 bases are TGTGCCAGCAGTGAACAACAGCCATACAATGAGCAGTTCTTC. Protein product: CASSEQQPYNEQFF.

About this clone: Other nucleotide sequences in the sample specify the same CDR3. The chain is built from TRBV5-4 and TRBJ2-7; 10 bases line up with TRBD2. J gave up 1 base and V 0 bases, and 1 base lay outside the gene matches. Germline CDR1 and CDR2: SGHNT and YYREEE (reference sequence). The CDR3 covers 15 residues. CDR3 sequence reads: CASSLGLAGSYEQYF. The CDR3 DNA is TGTGCCAGCAGCTTGGGACTAGCGGGTTCCTACGAGCAGTACTTC.

A single count supports this clone. The chain recombines TRBV15 with TRBJ2-1; D call uncertain. Trimming removed 0 bases from V and 9 bases from J, with 12 bases in between. Germline CDR1 and CDR2: LNHNV and YYDKDF (reference sequence). There are 14 residues in the CDR3. The CDR3 bases are TGTGCCACCAGCAGAGATTTACCCAGAGGTGAGCAGTTCTTC. Translating gives CATSRDLPRGEQFF.

The chain couples TRBV30 to TRBJ1-2; 8 bases are a match to TRBD1. The germline V gene encodes CDR1 GTSNPN and CDR2 SVGIG (reference sequence). After removal of 0 bases from V and 4 bases from J, the junction contained 4 bases not matched to a gene. The CDR3 spans 14 residues. The CDR3 DNA is TGTGCCTGGAGTGTACACAGGGGGGTCTATGGCTACACCTTC. Translated: CAWSVHRGVYGYTF.

J is TRBJ2-1 and V is TRBV7-2, with D tentatively TRBD2 (6 bases). This CDR3 comprises 16 residues. The V gene lost 3 bases and the J gene lost 6 bases, with 18 bases spanning the gap. Germline V gene sequence: CDR1 SGHTA, CDR2 FQGNSA. In DNA, the CDR3 is TGTGCCAGCAGCTTCGAACTGGGACTCCCCGTCAATGAGCAGTTCTTC. Amino acid sequence: CASSFELGLPVNEQFF. The variable domain in full, with the rest retrieved from reference TRBV7-2 and TRBJ2-1, is GAGVSQSPSNKVTEKGKDVELRCDPISGHTALYWYRQSLGQGLEFLIYFQGNSAPDKSGLPSDRFSAERTGGSVSTLTIQRTQQEDSAVYLCASSFELGLPVNEQFFGPGTRLTVL.

V and J are TRBV7-2 and TRBJ1-1; no clear D gene. The V gene lost 1 base and the J gene lost 1 base, with 7 bases spanning the gap. CDR1 and CDR2 (germline): SGHTA, FQGNSA. The CDR3 loop spans 14 amino acids. CDR3 amino acids: CASSLEGSNTEAFF. The CDR3 nucleotides read TGTGCCAGCAGCTTAGAGGGATCGAACACTGAAGCTTTCTTT.

Only one count was recorded for this clone. V gene TRBV6-6 combines with J gene TRBJ1-2; no reliable D call. Trimming left V 4 bases short and J 8 bases short, with 11 bases between. Germline values: CDR1 MNHNY, CDR2 SVGAGI (reference sequence). The CDR3 totals 12 residues. The CDR3 region has the DNA TGTGCCAGCAGTTGGGGAAAGGGAGGCTACACCTTC. Translation gives CASSWGKGGYTF.

Remarks on this clone: The same CDR3 also results from other DNA sequences found in this sample. V and J are TRBV5-1 and TRBJ2-7; D assignment may be TRBD1 or TRBD2 (5 bases each). The germline CDR1 and CDR2 sequences are SGHRS and YFSETQ. CDR3 length equals 12 residues. Trimming pared 0 bases from V and 7 bases from J, leaving 8 bases between. The CDR3 protein is CASSLAGREQYF. CDR3 DNA sequence: TGCGCCAGCAGCTTGGCGGGACGGGAGCAGTACTTC.

The V call is TRBV5-4, the J call TRBJ2-3; D possibly uses TRBD1 or TRBD2 (5 bases each). CDR1 SGHNT and CDR2 YYREEE come from the germline V gene (reference sequence). CDR3 length equals 14 residues. The germline V and J ends were trimmed by 3 bases and 3 bases, with 11 bases remaining between them. CDR3: CASSSTWGTDTQYF. The CDR3, as DNA: TGTGCCAGCAGCTCGACCTGGGGGACAGATACGCAGTATTTT.

V is TRBV5-8 and J is TRBJ2-4, with D possibly matching TRBD2 (5 bases). CDR1 is SGHTS and CDR2 is YDEGEE in the germline V gene. V dropped 0 bases and J dropped 3 bases, with 22 bases sitting between them. The CDR3 is 19 amino acids. This CDR3 reads CASSLARGSPSEGKNIQYF. The CDR3 coding sequence is TGTGCCAGCAGCTTGGCCCGCGGAAGCCCGAGTGAGGGCAAAAACATTCAGTACTTC. The full variable domain, rest sourced from reference TRBV5-8 and TRBJ2-4, is EAGVTQSPTHLIKTRGQQATLRCSPISGHTSVYWYQQALGLGLQFLLWYDEGEERNRGNFPPRFSGRQFPNYSSELNVNALELEDSALYLCASSLARGSPSEGKNIQYFGAGTRLSVL.

The V gene is TRBV13, the J gene TRBJ2-7; TRBD2 matches 10 bases. The V and J ends lost 5 bases and 3 bases, in that order; junction bases with no gene match: 7. This CDR3 is built from 15 residues. Germline assignment: CDR1 PRHDT and CDR2 FYEKMQ (reference sequence). Here the CDR3 reads CASSEGLAIVYEQYF. DNA of the CDR3: TGTGCCAGCAGCGAGGGACTAGCGATAGTCTACGAGCAGTACTTC.

The J gene is TRBJ2-3, the V gene TRBV10-2; 12 nucleotides match TRBD2. After removal of 7 bases from V and 5 bases from J, the junction contained 1 base not matched to a gene. Germline CDR1 is WSHSY and CDR2 is SAAADI. This CDR3 comprises 13 residues. CDR3 sequence reads: CASTSGGVDTQYF. The CDR3 DNA is TGCGCCAGCACTAGCGGGGGGGTAGATACGCAGTATTTT.

This sequence joins TRBV9 and TRBJ2-7; 8 nucleotides agree with TRBD2. The CDR3 spans 15 residues. After removal of 0 bases from V and 2 bases from J, the junction contained 4 bases not matched to a gene. CDR1 is SGDLS, CDR2 YYNGEE, per germline. The CDR3 sequence: CASSVEAGEAYEQYF. CDR3 bases: TGTGCCAGCAGCGTAGAAGCGGGAGAGGCCTACGAGCAGTACTTC.

As to this clone: Other DNA sequences in this sample translate to the same CDR3. The rearrangement uses TRBV5-1 and TRBJ2-7; D ambiguous. Trimming removed 0 bases at V and 3 bases at J, with 7 bases between. Germline-derived CDR1 and CDR2 are SGHRS and YFSETQ. The CDR3 extends over 13 amino acids. The CDR3 DNA reads TGCGCCAGCAGCTTGGTCTCAAGCTACGAGCAGTACTTC. It yields the protein CASSLVSSYEQYF.

The chain combines TRBV29-1 with TRBJ2-7; D is perhaps TRBD1 (5 bases). The CDR3 sequence is 12 residues long. V was cut by 2 bases and J by 2 bases, with 7 bases left in between. Germline CDR1 SQVTM, CDR2 ANQGSEA. The CDR3 is CSVETRAYEQYF. Here the CDR3 DNA reads TGCAGCGTTGAAACCAGGGCCTACGAGCAGTACTTC.

The rearrangement uses TRBV6-1 and TRBJ1-1; D is possibly TRBD1 (6 bases). The V gene lost 7 bases and the J gene lost 4 bases, with 10 bases spanning the gap. Germline V gives CDR1 MNHNS, CDR2 SASEGT. The CDR3 spans 12 residues. The CDR3 here is CASIGGTTEAFF. The CDR3 nucleotides are TGTGCCAGCATAGGGGGGACCACTGAAGCTTTCTTT.

The chain employs TRBV2 and TRBJ2-5, with 10 bases matching TRBD1. The J segment lost 5 bases and the V segment lost 10 bases, leaving 4 bases of the junction unmatched. CDR1 is SNHLY and CDR2 is FYNNEI in the germline V gene. This CDR3 contains 12 residues. In DNA, the CDR3 is TGTGCCATCGGACAGGGGGACGAGACCCAGTACTTC. This encodes CAIGQGDETQYF.

For this clone: In the same sample, other DNA sequences code for this CDR3. V gene TRBV5-1 combines with J gene TRBJ2-7; 9 nucleotides align to TRBD2. CDR1 and CDR2 from the germline V gene are SGHRS and YFSETQ. Losses at the gene ends were 3 bases for V and 1 base for J; bases not matched to a gene: 2. The CDR3 covers 14 residues. The CDR3 sequence: CASSSTSGSYEQYF. The CDR3 DNA reads TGCGCCAGCAGCTCGACTAGCGGATCCTACGAGCAGTACTTC.

To note about this clone: The sample carries other DNA sequences with the same CDR3. The gene calls are TRBV19 and TRBJ1-2; D remains unclear. The V and J ends lost 9 bases and 8 bases respectively, with 4 bases between them. This CDR3 is built from 8 residues. Germline CDR1 is LNHDA and CDR2 is SQIVND (reference sequence). This CDR3 reads CASGGYTF. CDR3 sequence (DNA): TGTGCCAGCGGGGGCTACACCTTC.

The chain recombines TRBV5-5 with TRBJ2-7, with 8 nucleotides matching TRBD2. The V gene's germline CDR1 is SGHKS and CDR2 YYEKEE (reference sequence). The trim removed 4 bases at V and 0 bases at J, leaving 3 bases unmatched. The CDR3 is 14 residues long. The CDR3 here is CASSHSGTSYEQYF. DNA of the CDR3: TGTGCCAGCAGCCATAGCGGGACCTCCTACGAGCAGTACTTC. The whole variable domain, filled in from reference TRBV5-5 and TRBJ2-7, reads DAGVTQSPTHLIKTRGQQVTLRCSPISGHKSVSWYQQVLGQGPQFIFQYYEKEERGRGNFPDRFSARQFPNYSSELNVNALLLGDSALYLCASSHSGTSYEQYFGPGTRLTVT.